This T cell receptor (beta chain) originates from a study of control samples from healthy donors and cancer patients. Repertoires were generated with immunoSEQ multiplex PCR, while TCRdb's copy carries only in-frame clones and drops some. This table has under 95,000 clones, about 80% appearing once. With 10 bases removed from V and 4 bases from J, the gap between germline ends came to 5 bases. The CDR3 is 11 amino acids. CDR1 and CDR2 (germline): MDHEN, SYDVKM. Source material: blood. The receptor's source is a man between 45 and 60 years old in good health. The chain recombines TRBV28 with TRBJ1-6; D is undetermined. The CDR3, as DNA: TGTGCCACAAGATATAATTCACCCCTCCACTTT. It codes for CATRYNSPLHF.